The clone carrying this T cell receptor beta chain was detected ten times or more. Antigen unknown. The sample is drawn from a study of T cell repertoires in cytomegalovirus infection. As for the study in general: Signatures in public TCR beta sequences pointed to both CMV infection and matching HLA type.

Germline CDR1 is SGHTA and CDR2 is FQGNSA. V lost 7 bases and J lost 4, with 19 bases in between. There are 16 residues in the CDR3. Study-wide points: HLA-C-restricted, CMV-specific TCR beta clonotypes were dominant ex vivo.

TCRdb re-analysed the reads in MiXCR, keeping a single row per CDR3 protein. The data show 90,000 to 120,000 distinct CDR3 sequences, 23% seen once. This receptor was taken from a human donor in good health (CMV status not recorded). Some clones in this sample may be carry-over from other donors' samples. V gene TRBV7-2 combines with J gene TRBJ2-2; weak D call: TRBD2 (7 bases). The specimen was CD8+ T cells from PBMCs. The CDR3 nucleotides are TGTGCCAGCACCCCCCTGGGGGGGGGGGCCACCGGGGAGCTGTTTTTT. This codes for CASTPLGGGATGELFF.